This TCR beta chain derives from a study of shared clonotypes between healthy human individuals. Study-wide points: Rarefaction revealed incomplete sorted-subset sequencing despite large depth.

Clones were sequenced by immunoSEQ multiplex PCR, and TCRdb holds only the in-frame ones, with some missing. The table shows roughly 2.1 million clones, with more than 85% occurring only once. Germline values: CDR1 SEHNR, CDR2 FQNEAQ (reference sequence). This CDR3 comprises 15 residues. Trimming at V came to 6 bases and at J to 7 bases, leaving 8 bases not matched to a gene. This clone was counted a single time. The antigen is not known. CD8 cells classed as naive were CD45RO-negative and positively selected for CCR7, excluding terminally differentiated effector memory CD45RA+ cells. The donors, all of them Caucasian adults, lived in Nashville, Tennessee.

The clonotype comes from a man younger than 35 in good health. Some clones in this sample may be carry-over from other donors' samples. Sample: naive CD8+ T cells from PBMCs. V is TRBV7-9 and J is TRBJ2-5, with 13 positions matching TRBD2. The CDR3 loop reads CASRDGLAGERTQYF. The CDR3 DNA sequence: TGTGCCAGCAGGGACGGACTAGCGGGAGAGAGGACCCAGTACTTC.